This paragraph covers one T cell receptor (beta chain) sequence. Other DNA sequences in the sample encode the same CDR3. The ends were cut back, 1 base at V and 6 bases at J, with 7 bases in the middle. The CDR3 totals 12 residues. CDR1 LGHDT and CDR2 YNNKEL come from the germline V gene (reference sequence). In the original analysis: Estimates of nucleated cell counts were drawn from the amplification of reference gene primers. Sequencing was performed with immunoSEQ multiplex PCR; in TCRdb, only in-frame clones are kept and a portion is missing. V, J and clone size derive from that table, while D and trimming were established from the DNA sequence. The sample records about 140,000 clones, approximately 88% being singletons. These data are taken from a study of blood T cell repertoires in COVID-19. Whole-study context: Sites in the United States, Italy and Spain provided acute and convalescent COVID-19 samples. Sources were T cells, B-cell-depleted T cells, or PBMCs; the material itself was cDNA or gDNA.

The receptor's source is a man between 65 and 80 years old with acute or convalescent COVID-19. The chain carries TRBV3-1 (or the pseudogene TRBV3-2) and TRBJ2-7; the D gene is possibly TRBD2 (6 bases). What was sequenced was peripheral blood. In DNA, the CDR3 is TGTGCCAGCAGCCAAGTTAGCGGCGAGCAGTACTTC. Translated, it gives CASSQVSGEQYF.